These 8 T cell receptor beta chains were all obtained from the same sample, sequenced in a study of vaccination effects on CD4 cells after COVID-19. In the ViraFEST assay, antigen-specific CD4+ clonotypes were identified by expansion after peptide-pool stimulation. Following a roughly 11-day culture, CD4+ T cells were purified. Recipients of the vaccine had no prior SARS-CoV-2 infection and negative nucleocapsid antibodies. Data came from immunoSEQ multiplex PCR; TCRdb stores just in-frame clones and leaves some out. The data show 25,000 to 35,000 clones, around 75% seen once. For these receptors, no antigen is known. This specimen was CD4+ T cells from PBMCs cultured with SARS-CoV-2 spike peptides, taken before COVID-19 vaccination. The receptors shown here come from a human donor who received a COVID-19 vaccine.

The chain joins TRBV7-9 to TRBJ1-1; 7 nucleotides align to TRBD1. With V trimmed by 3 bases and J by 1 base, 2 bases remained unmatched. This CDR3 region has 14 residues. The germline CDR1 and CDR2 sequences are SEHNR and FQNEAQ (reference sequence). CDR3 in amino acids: CASSFGQENTEAFF. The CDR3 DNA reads TGTGCCAGCAGCTTCGGACAGGAGAACACTGAAGCTTTCTTT. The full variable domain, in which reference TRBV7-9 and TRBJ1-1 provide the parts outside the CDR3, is DTGVSQNPRHKITKRGQNVTFRCDPISEHNRLYWYRQTLGQGPEFLTYFQNEAQLEKSRLLSDRFSAERPKGSFSTLEIQRTEQGDSAMYLCASSFGQENTEAFFGQGTRLTVV.

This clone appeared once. In DNA form, the CDR3 reads TGTGCCAGCCGCGTCCCCGGAGGGCCCTACGAGCAGTACTTC. Translating gives CASRVPGGPYEQYF. V is TRBV11-2 and J is TRBJ2-7, with D maybe TRBD2 (6 bases). CDR3 length: 14 residues. Germline assignment: CDR1 SGHAT and CDR2 FQNNGV. The V end was cut by 8 bases, the J end by 2 bases, with 16 bases between.

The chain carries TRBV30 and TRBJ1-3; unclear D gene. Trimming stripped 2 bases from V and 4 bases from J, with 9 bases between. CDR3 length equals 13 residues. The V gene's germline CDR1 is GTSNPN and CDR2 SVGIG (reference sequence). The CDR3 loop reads CAWSSTPGNTIYF. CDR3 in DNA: TGTGCCTGGAGTTCTACTCCGGGAAACACCATATATTTT. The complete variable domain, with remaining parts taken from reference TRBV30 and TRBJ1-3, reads SQTIHQWPATLVQPVGSPLSLECTVEGTSNPNLYWYRQAAGRGLQLLFYSVGIGQISSEVPQNLSASRPQDRQFILSSKKLLLSDSGFYLCAWSSTPGNTIYFGEGSWLTVV.

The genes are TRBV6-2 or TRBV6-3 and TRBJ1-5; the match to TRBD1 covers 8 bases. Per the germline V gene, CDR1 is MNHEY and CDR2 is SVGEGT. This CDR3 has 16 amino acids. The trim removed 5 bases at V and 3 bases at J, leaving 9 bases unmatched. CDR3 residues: CASSPYRGIDNQPQHF. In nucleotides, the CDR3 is TGTGCCAGCAGTCCATACAGGGGGATTGACAATCAGCCCCAGCATTTT.

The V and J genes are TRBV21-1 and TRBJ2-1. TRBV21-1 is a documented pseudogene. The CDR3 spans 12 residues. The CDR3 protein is CASSKKGYEQFF. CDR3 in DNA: TGTGCCAGCAGCAAAAAGGGATATGAGCAGTTCTTC.

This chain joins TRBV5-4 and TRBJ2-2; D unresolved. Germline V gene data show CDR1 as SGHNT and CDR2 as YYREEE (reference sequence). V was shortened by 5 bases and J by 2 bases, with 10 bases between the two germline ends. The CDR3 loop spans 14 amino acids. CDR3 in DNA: TGTGCCAGCAGGCCCGCTATAAACACCGGGGAGCTGTTTTTT. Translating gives CASRPAINTGELFF.

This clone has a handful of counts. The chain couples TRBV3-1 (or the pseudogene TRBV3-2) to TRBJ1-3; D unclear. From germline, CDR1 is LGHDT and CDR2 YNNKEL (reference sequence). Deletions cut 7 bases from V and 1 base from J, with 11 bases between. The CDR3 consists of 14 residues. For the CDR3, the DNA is TGTGCCAGCACCCTCGGTGTTTCTGGAAACACCATATATTTT. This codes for CASTLGVSGNTIYF.

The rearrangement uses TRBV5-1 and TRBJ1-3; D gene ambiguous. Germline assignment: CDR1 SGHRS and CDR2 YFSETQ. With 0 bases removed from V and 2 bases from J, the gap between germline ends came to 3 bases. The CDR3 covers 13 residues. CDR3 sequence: CASSLVAGNTIYF. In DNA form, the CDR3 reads TGCGCCAGCAGCTTGGTAGCTGGAAACACCATATATTTT.